These 30 T cell receptor beta chains were all obtained from the same sample, sequenced in a study of T cell responses to AZD1222 COVID-19 vaccine. The assay was immunoSEQ multiplex PCR, and TCRdb's table has in-frame clones only and misses some. The table records over 100,000 clones, approximately 90% of them present only once. The sequencing here drew on peripheral blood, taken 28 days after the second AZD1222 dose. These TCRs come from an adult who received the AZD1222 COVID-19 vaccine.

The rearrangement uses TRBV19 and TRBJ2-7, with D unclear. The CDR3 sequence is 14 residues long. Between the trimmed V and J ends, which lost 6 bases and 0 bases, there was a span of 12 bases. Germline V CDR1 and CDR2: LNHDA, SQIVND (reference sequence). The CDR3 region has the DNA TGTGCCAGTAGCCCATCGCGCGGCTCCTACGAGCAGTACTTC. Translating gives CASSPSRGSYEQYF.

The CDR3 protein is CASSQDEDSGHPYEQYF. The CDR3 DNA reads as TGTGCCAGCAGCCAAGATGAGGATAGCGGGCACCCCTACGAGCAGTACTTC. The chain recombines TRBV4-2 with TRBJ2-7; TRBD2 matches 7 bases. The germline V gene encodes CDR1 LGHNA and CDR2 YNFKEQ. V was pared by 0 bases and J by 2 bases, with 10 bases of the junction left unmatched. This CDR3 is 17 amino acids long.

The rearrangement joins TRBV7-2 to TRBJ2-7; D not resolved. CDR1 is SGHTA and CDR2 is FQGNSA in the germline V gene. This CDR3 contains 12 residues. V was cut by 5 bases and J by 7 bases, with 12 bases left in between. Here the CDR3 DNA reads TGTGCCAGCAGCCTAATTGGGCCTGAGCAGTACTTC. This translates into CASSLIGPEQYF. The full variable domain, with the rest looked up from reference TRBV7-2 and TRBJ2-7, is GAGVSQSPSNKVTEKGKDVELRCDPISGHTALYWYRQSLGQGLEFLIYFQGNSAPDKSGLPSDRFSAERTGGSVSTLTIQRTQQEDSAVYLCASSLIGPEQYFGPGTRLTVT.

This chain links TRBV6-5 with TRBJ2-7; 7 bases line up with TRBD1. The CDR3 sequence is 15 residues long. Trimming removed 6 bases from V and 4 bases from J; junction bases left unmatched: 12. Germline V CDR1 and CDR2: MNHEY, SVGAGI. CDR3 in amino acids: CASSKTGSPSYEQYF. The CDR3, as DNA: TGTGCCAGCAGCAAGACAGGGTCACCTTCTTACGAGCAGTACTTC.

The chain recombines TRBV6-1 with TRBJ2-3, with 9 bases that match TRBD1. Unmatched junction bases numbered 16, after V lost 2 bases and J lost 10 bases. CDR1 and CDR2 (germline): MNHNS, SASEGT. The CDR3 runs 17 residues. The CDR3 nucleotides read TGTGCCAGCAGTGAATGGGACAGGGCCCCGCCCCAGAGTGCGCAGTATTTT. Translating gives CASSEWDRAPPQSAQYF.

The J gene is TRBJ2-6, the V gene TRBV14, with D perhaps matching TRBD2 (5 bases). This CDR3 region has 13 residues. Trimming took 8 bases from V and 0 from J, leaving 5 bases between them. In germline, CDR1 is SGHDN, CDR2 FVKESK. In DNA form, the CDR3 reads TGTGCCAGCCGGGACTCTGGGGCCAACGTCCTGACTTTC. As protein: CASRDSGANVLTF. Together with reference TRBV14 and TRBJ2-6, the CDR3 gives the full variable domain: EAGVTQFPSHSVIEKGQTVTLRCDPISGHDNLYWYRRVMGKEIKFLLHFVKESKQDESGMPNNRFLAERTGGTYSTLKVQPAELEDSGVYFCASRDSGANVLTFGAGSRLTVL.

The V and J genes are TRBV19 and TRBJ1-4, with D perhaps TRBD1 (5 bases). Per germline, CDR1 LNHDA and CDR2 SQIVND (reference sequence). This CDR3 has 14 amino acids. V lost 5 bases and J lost 6, with 13 bases in between. CDR3 loop: CASSGQRYDEKLFF. The CDR3 DNA reads as TGTGCCAGTAGTGGACAACGATATGATGAAAAACTGTTTTTT.

The V call is TRBV5-4, the J call TRBJ2-3; 7 bases map to TRBD2. The CDR3 sequence is 13 residues long. Germline assignment: CDR1 SGHNT and CDR2 YYREEE (reference sequence). Trimming took 10 bases from V and 9 from J; bases not matched to a gene: 14. The CDR3 sequence: CAFKDAGVNTQYF. The DNA for the CDR3 is TGTGCCTTCAAGGATGCGGGAGTTAACACGCAGTATTTT.

The chain employs TRBV5-1 and TRBJ1-4; D is perhaps TRBD1 (5 bases). The germline V and J ends were trimmed by 4 bases and 5 bases, with 21 bases remaining between them. CDR3 length: 17 amino acids. Germline loops: CDR1 SGHRS, CDR2 YFSETQ. The CDR3: CASSPTLRTSLNEKLFF. CDR3 nucleotide sequence: TGCGCCAGCAGCCCTACCCTAAGGACATCCTTAAATGAAAAACTGTTTTTT.

The chain recombines TRBV11-1 with TRBJ1-1; possible D gene TRBD1, 6 bases. The CDR3 covers 15 residues. Trimming removed 5 bases at V and 3 bases at J, with 16 bases between. Looked up from germline, CDR1 is SGHAT and CDR2 is FQDESV (reference sequence). The CDR3 loop is CASSIPGGRHTEAFF. The CDR3 DNA reads as TGTGCCAGCAGCATCCCGGGGGGCAGACACACTGAAGCTTTCTTT.

The DNA for the CDR3 is TGTGCCAGCAGTTTACCCGATAACACTGAAGCTTTCTTT. This codes for CASSLPDNTEAFF. The chain employs TRBV28 and TRBJ1-1; no reliable D call. CDR1 MDHEN and CDR2 SYDVKM come from the germline V gene. The CDR3 sequence is 13 residues long. The V and J ends lost 2 bases and 2 bases respectively, with 6 bases between them.

The rearrangement links TRBV7-2 to TRBJ1-5; D is uncertain. The CDR3 is made up of 13 amino acids. Germline CDR1 SGHTA, CDR2 FQGNSA. V lost 5 bases and J 2 bases, leaving 7 bases between the germline ends. The CDR3 protein is CASSIRGNQPQHF. CDR3 bases: TGTGCCAGCAGCATACGGGGCAATCAGCCCCAGCATTTT.

CDR3 amino acids: CASSLRTGKNIQYF. Written as DNA, the CDR3 is TGTGCCAGCAGCCTCCGGACAGGGAAAAACATTCAGTACTTC. The chain employs TRBV13 and TRBJ2-4, with 8 bases aligning to TRBD1. Germline V gene lookup returns CDR1 PRHDT and CDR2 FYEKMQ (reference sequence). This CDR3 spans 14 amino acids. V was clipped by 5 bases and J by 4 bases; unmatched bases: 4.

The V call is TRBV19, the J call TRBJ2-5; unclear D gene. V was cut by 5 bases and J by 8 bases, with 15 bases left in between. There are 13 residues in the CDR3. Looked up from germline, CDR1 is LNHDA and CDR2 is SQIVND (reference sequence). CDR3 in amino acids: CASSPPQLGTQYF. As DNA, the CDR3 is TGTGCCAGTAGTCCCCCCCAATTGGGTACCCAGTACTTC.

The V and J genes are TRBV6-4 and TRBJ1-1, with TRBD1 matching 10 bases. The germline gives CDR1 MRHNA, CDR2 SNTAGT. V lost 6 bases, J lost 5 bases, and 9 bases stayed unmatched. The CDR3 is 15 residues long. CDR3 region: CASRIRTGGLTEAFF. The CDR3 nucleotides read TGTGCCAGCAGGATTAGGACAGGGGGATTAACTGAAGCTTTCTTT.

The chain links TRBV7-6 to TRBJ2-1, with 13 positions matching TRBD2. V dropped 4 bases and J dropped 8; count of bases not matched to a gene: 8. CDR1 and CDR2 from the germline V gene are SGHVS and FNYEAQ. This CDR3 comprises 16 residues. The CDR3 DNA reads as TGTGCCAGCAGCTCGACGGGACTAGCGGGAAGGGATGAGCAGTTCTTC. Translated: CASSSTGLAGRDEQFF.

This clone appeared a few times. V is TRBV3-1 (or the pseudogene TRBV3-2) and J is TRBJ2-1; no clear D gene. The germline V gene has CDR1 LGHDT and CDR2 YNNKEL (reference sequence). This CDR3 is 14 amino acids long. V lost 0 bases and J 12 bases, leaving 15 bases between the germline ends. The CDR3 region has the DNA TGTGCCAGCAGCCAAGAGTCTAGAAGAAGGGTGCAGTTCTTC. Protein sequence: CASSQESRRRVQFF.

This clone was found a few times. This rearrangement joins TRBV15 to TRBJ1-1; D unresolved. Trimming took 1 base from V and 0 from J, leaving 9 bases between them. CDR1 and CDR2 (germline): LNHNV, YYDKDF (reference sequence). The CDR3 totals 15 residues. The CDR3: CATSRGTVMNTEAFF. In DNA, the CDR3 is TGTGCCACCAGCAGAGGTACAGTGATGAACACTGAAGCTTTCTTT.

The chain employs TRBV15 and TRBJ1-4, with D possibly TRBD1 on 5 matching bases. Trimming shortened V by 1 base and J by 4 bases, and 13 bases separated the two germline ends. Germline CDR1 and CDR2: LNHNV and YYDKDF (reference sequence). The CDR3 length is 16 residues. The CDR3 region has the DNA TGTGCCACCAGCAGAGGGAAGAGCGGGGGTAATGAAAAACTGTTTTTT. Translated: CATSRGKSGGNEKLFF.

The gene calls are TRBV9 and TRBJ1-1; 7 positions agree with TRBD1. CDR1 and CDR2 from the germline V gene are SGDLS and YYNGEE. The CDR3 totals 14 residues. The V segment lost 4 bases and the J segment 1 base; nucleotides outside the gene matches: 4. This chain's CDR3 is CASSSRTGNTEAFF. CDR3 bases: TGTGCCAGCAGCTCCCGGACAGGGAACACTGAAGCTTTCTTT.

The chain joins TRBV19 to TRBJ1-2, with TRBD1 matching over 7 bases. This CDR3 region has 13 residues. V lost 5 bases and J lost 4; bases outside the gene matches: 4. Germline CDR1 LNHDA, CDR2 SQIVND (reference sequence). The CDR3 DNA is TGTGCCAGTAGTGCGACAGGGCTCTATGGCTACACCTTC. This codes for CASSATGLYGYTF.

This clone was recorded only once. The chain carries TRBV7-6 and TRBJ1-1, with a possible D match to TRBD1 (5 bases). The CDR3 is 18 amino acids. V shed 2 bases and J shed 0 bases, with 19 bases lying between them. Germline CDR1 reads SGHVS; CDR2 reads FNYEAQ. CDR3 DNA: TGTGCCAGCAGCTTAATCCAAGGTAGTGCAGGGATGAACACTGAAGCTTTCTTT. Translated, it gives CASSLIQGSAGMNTEAFF.

This chain connects TRBV4-2 to TRBJ1-6, with 7 positions matching TRBD1. CDR1 and CDR2 (germline): LGHNA, YNFKEQ. After removal of 1 base from V and 9 bases from J, the junction contained 9 bases not matched to a gene. The CDR3 spans 16 residues. The CDR3 region is CASSQVGTVHGSPLHF. DNA for the CDR3: TGTGCCAGCAGCCAAGTGGGGACAGTCCATGGTTCACCCCTCCACTTT.

The genes are TRBV27 and TRBJ2-1; D is uncertain. Per the germline V gene, CDR1 is MNHEY and CDR2 is SMNVEV (reference sequence). Trimming stripped 0 bases from V and 9 bases from J, with 9 bases between. The CDR3 covers 13 residues. CDR3 residues: CASSLSLLTEQFF. DNA for the CDR3: TGTGCCAGCAGTTTATCGTTATTGACTGAGCAGTTCTTC.

The chain combines TRBV11-1 with TRBJ2-5; 12 bases match TRBD2. The length of the CDR3 is 16 residues. V shed 5 bases and J 2 bases; nucleotides not matched to a gene: 6. Germline CDR1 SGHAT, CDR2 FQDESV (reference sequence). The DNA for the CDR3 is TGTGCCAGCAGCCAGACTAGCGGGAGACAGCAAGAGACCCAGTACTTC. It specifies CASSQTSGRQQETQYF.

A note on this clone: This same CDR3 is encoded by further DNA sequences in the sample. As DNA, the CDR3 is TGTGCCAGCAGCTTGTCCTACACTGAAGCTTTCTTT. This codes for CASSLSYTEAFF. The genes are TRBV5-4 and TRBJ1-1; unclear D gene. The germline V and J ends were trimmed by 1 base and 3 bases, with 4 bases remaining between them. The CDR3 is made up of 12 amino acids. Germline lookup yields CDR1 SGHNT and CDR2 YYREEE (reference sequence).

The rearrangement uses TRBV6-4 and TRBJ2-3; 8 bases line up with TRBD2. V lost 3 bases and J lost 5; bases outside the gene matches: 4. CDR1 is MRHNA, CDR2 SNTAGT, per germline. The CDR3 loop spans 14 amino acids. In DNA form, the CDR3 reads TGTGCCAGCAGTGAGGGACTAGGTGGAGATACGCAGTATTTT. This encodes CASSEGLGGDTQYF.

The chain couples TRBV5-1 to TRBJ2-7; TRBD2 might be the D (6 bases). This CDR3 has 13 amino acids. V lost 0 bases and J lost 3, with 7 bases in between. The germline V gene encodes CDR1 SGHRS and CDR2 YFSETQ. CDR3 sequence: CASSLAGSYEQYF. CDR3 nucleotide sequence: TGCGCCAGCAGCTTGGCCGGGAGCTACGAGCAGTACTTC.

Comment on this clone: The junction departs from germline at one end; a sequencing error may be responsible. The chain combines TRBV5-6 with TRBJ2-1; possible D gene TRBD2, 5 bases. Germline V gene sequence: CDR1 SGHDT, CDR2 YYEEEE. This CDR3 has 15 residues. For the CDR3, the DNA is TGTGCCAGCACCTTGGGGAGCGGTCTCTACAATGAGCAGTTCTTC. It is translated as CASTLGSGLYNEQFF.

The chain recombines TRBV5-1 with TRBJ1-4; a possible D gene is TRBD1 (6 bases). V lost 3 bases and J 8 bases, leaving 14 bases between the germline ends. The CDR3 is 14 amino acids. Germline CDR1 reads SGHRS; CDR2 reads YFSETQ. CDR3 bases: TGCGCCAGCAGCTCACAGGGTAGTAAAGAAAAACTGTTTTTT. The encoded protein is CASSSQGSKEKLFF.